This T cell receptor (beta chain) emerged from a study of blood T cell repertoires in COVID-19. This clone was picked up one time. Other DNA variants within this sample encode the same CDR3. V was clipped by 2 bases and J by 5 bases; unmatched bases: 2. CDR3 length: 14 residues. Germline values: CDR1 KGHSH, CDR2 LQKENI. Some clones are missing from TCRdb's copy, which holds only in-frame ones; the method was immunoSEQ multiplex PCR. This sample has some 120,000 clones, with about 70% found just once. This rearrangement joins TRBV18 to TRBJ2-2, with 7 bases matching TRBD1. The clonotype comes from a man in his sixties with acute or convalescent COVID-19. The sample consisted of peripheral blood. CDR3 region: CASSPDRATGELFF. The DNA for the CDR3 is TGTGCCAGCTCACCAGACAGGGCGACCGGGGAGCTGTTTTTT.